The rows below give T cell receptor beta chains drawn from one sample of a study of T cells after posttransplantation cyclophosphamide. Method: immunoSEQ multiplex PCR; TCRdb's copy keeps in-frame clones and lacks some. The sample holds 45,000 to 60,000 clones, roughly nine tenths seen once. Sequencing was done on a sample of PBMCs. Every receptor here comes from a woman between 45 and 65 years old in good health and a related stem cell transplant donor. CDR3s include the opening cysteine and the closing phenylalanine or tryptophan. Fields, in order: CDR3 length, J gene, D gene, V gene, CDR3 protein. A D gene is named only where the DNA matches it firmly.

17,TRBJ1-1,NA,TRBV12-1,CASSLGEVPGGPTEAFF
13,TRBJ1-2,TRBD1,TRBV28,CASSGQGTEGYTF
14,TRBJ1-2,NA,TRBV28,CASSLAGEYYGYTF
14,TRBJ1-5,TRBD1,TRBV6-5,CASSKGQGNQPQHF
17,TRBJ1-6,TRBD1,TRBV6-4,CASSGGQGVGFNSPLHF
11,TRBJ1-2,NA,TRBV5-8,CASSLAGAYTF
15,TRBJ1-2,TRBD1,TRBV10-3,CAISEKGARSYGYTF
14,TRBJ1-2,NA,TRBV9,CASSVETGSAGYTF
16,TRBJ2-5,TRBD2,TRBV15,CATSGGLAGRGETQYF
14,TRBJ2-7,TRBD1,TRBV6-1,CASTLTGGGYEQYF
14,TRBJ2-7,NA,TRBV29-1,CSVVWDSLSYEQYF
13,TRBJ1-2,NA,TRBV19,CASSRWGVYGYTF
14,TRBJ1-6,NA,TRBV5-4,CASSFREDNSPLHF
15,TRBJ1-6,NA,TRBV7-9,CASRLEAVDNSPLHF
15,TRBJ1-2,NA,TRBV6-5,CASSYSRGGGYGYTF
12,TRBJ1-2,NA,TRBV6-1,CANSRGNYGYTF
12,TRBJ2-7,TRBD1,TRBV29-1,CSVSTGSGEQYF
17,TRBJ2-1,NA,TRBV21-1,CASSRGPTGEYYNEQFF
15,TRBJ2-3,NA,TRBV4-1,CASSKIEVNPDTQYF
11,TRBJ2-1,NA,TRBV7-3,CASSQRGEQFF
14,TRBJ2-7,TRBD1,TRBV6-1,CASSEGGQIYEQYF
14,TRBJ1-4,NA,TRBV7-9,CASSFMAGDEKLFF
14,TRBJ2-5,TRBD2,TRBV2,CASSELLAGETQYF
15,TRBJ2-1,NA,TRBV5-1,CASSLDAGLYNEQFF
15,TRBJ1-2,TRBD1,TRBV13,CASRRGQGGGYGYTF
14,TRBJ2-7,NA,TRBV18,CASSPAGNSYEQYF
13,TRBJ1-5,NA,TRBV30,CAWRGQGNQPQHF
13,TRBJ1-6,NA,TRBV6-6,CASNPVYNSPLHF
12,TRBJ1-5,NA,TRBV6-6,CASSSRGQPQHF
11,TRBJ1-1,NA,TRBV10-2,CASRQGTEAFF
17,TRBJ2-7,TRBD2,TRBV7-9,CASSLAVGGGSAYEQYF
15,TRBJ2-7,TRBD2,TRBV27,CASSLEPSGIYEQYF
14,TRBJ1-1,NA,TRBV5-1,CASSLVQANTEAFF
15,TRBJ1-4,TRBD1,TRBV15,CATSRGGGAGEKLFF
14,TRBJ2-3,NA,TRBV7-3,CASSLGPNTDTQYF
15,TRBJ2-7,TRBD2,TRBV5-1,CASSFQPSGNYEQYF
13,TRBJ1-2,NA,TRBV7-9,CASSLVESDGYTF
15,TRBJ2-3,NA,TRBV4-2,CASSQASGEQDTQYF
13,TRBJ2-7,NA,TRBV6-5,CASSYPGTYEQYF
16,TRBJ1-6,NA,TRBV4-1,CASSQDGRGYNSPLHF
14,TRBJ1-1,NA,TRBV2,CASSEAEMNTEAFF
14,TRBJ2-1,NA,TRBV6-4,CASSDSIGGAVYFF
13,TRBJ1-3,NA,TRBV28,CASGYYSGNTIYF
14,TRBJ2-5,TRBD1,TRBV7-8,CASSRTGIQETQYF
15,TRBJ1-5,NA,TRBV19,CASSPKSNQGQPQHF
15,TRBJ2-7,TRBD2,TRBV5-1,CASSRVGGGAPEQYF
11,TRBJ1-2,NA,TRBV20-1,CSARGDSHYTF
13,TRBJ2-7,NA,TRBV13,CASSQTSVYEQYF